Sequencing of this TCR beta chain was carried out in a study of PD-L1 blockade in urothelial cancer. Time point meaning: pretreatment peripheral blood. In germline, CDR1 is MDHEN, CDR2 SYDVKM. The CDR3 sequence is 16 residues long. V was cut by 1 base and J by 4 bases, with 16 bases left in between. The repertoire was sequenced with immunoSEQ multiplex PCR; TCRdb's copy has only in-frame clones and lacks some. The sample carries tens of thousands of clones, 87% recorded once. The receptor was isolated from a woman aged 55-70 years with urothelial cancer. Sequenced material: PBMCs, taken around atezolizumab (anti-PD-L1) treatment. The V call is TRBV28, the J call TRBJ2-5; weak D call: TRBD1 (6 bases). CDR3 sequence reads: CASSLLTGPTRETQYF. The DNA of the CDR3 is TGTGCCAGCAGTTTATTGACAGGCCCCACTCGAGAGACCCAGTACTTC.